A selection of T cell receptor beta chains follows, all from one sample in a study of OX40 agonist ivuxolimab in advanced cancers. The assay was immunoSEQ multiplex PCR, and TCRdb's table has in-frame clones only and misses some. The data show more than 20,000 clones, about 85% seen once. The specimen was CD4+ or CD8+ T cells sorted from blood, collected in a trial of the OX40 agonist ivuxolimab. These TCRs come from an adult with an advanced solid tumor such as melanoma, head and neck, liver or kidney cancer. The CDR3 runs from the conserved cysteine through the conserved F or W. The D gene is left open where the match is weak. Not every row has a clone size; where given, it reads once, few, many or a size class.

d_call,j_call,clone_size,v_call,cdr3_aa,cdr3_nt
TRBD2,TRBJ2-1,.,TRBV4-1,CASSKGLAGGNEQFF,TGCGCCAGCAGCAAAGGACTAGCGGGAGGGAATGAGCAGTTCTTC
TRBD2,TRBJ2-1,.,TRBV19,CASSIGLAGVLSYNEQFF,TGTGCCAGTAGTATAGGGCTAGCGGGGGTCCTCTCCTACAATGAGCAGTTCTTC
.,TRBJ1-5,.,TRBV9,CASSVSLSQPQHF,TGTGCCAGCAGCGTATCCTTGTCGCAGCCCCAGCATTTT
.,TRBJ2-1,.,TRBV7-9,CASSQGGFPNNEQFF,TGTGCCAGCAGCCAAGGCGGATTTCCTAATAATGAGCAGTTCTTC
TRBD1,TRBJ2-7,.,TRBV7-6,CASSLALGQGYEQYF,TGTGCCAGCAGCTTAGCGCTTGGACAGGGCTACGAGCAGTACTTC
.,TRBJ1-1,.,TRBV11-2,CASSSGGLAFF,TGTGCCAGCAGCTCCGGGGGATTAGCTTTCTTT
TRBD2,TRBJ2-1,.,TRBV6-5,CASSQAGTSEEQFF,TGTGCCAGCAGCCAAGCCGGGACTAGTGAGGAGCAGTTCTTC
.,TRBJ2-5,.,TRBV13,CASSFQEETQYF,TGTGCCAGCAGCTTCCAAGAAGAGACCCAGTACTTC
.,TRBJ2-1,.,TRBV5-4,CASSKDASSYNEQFF,TGTGCCAGCAGCAAGGACGCGAGCTCCTACAATGAGCAGTTCTTC
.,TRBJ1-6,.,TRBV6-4,CASRYSESPLHF,TGTGCCAGCAGGTACAGTGAGTCACCCCTCCACTTT
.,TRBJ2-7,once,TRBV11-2,CASSLGMGYSYEQYF,TGTGCCAGCAGCTTAGGAATGGGGTACTCCTACGAGCAGTACTTC
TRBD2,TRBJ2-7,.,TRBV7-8,CASSLNPLAGPSSYEQYF,TGTGCCAGCAGCTTAAATCCCCTAGCGGGTCCGAGCTCCTACGAGCAGTACTTC
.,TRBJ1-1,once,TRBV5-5,CASSLVRGVGTEAFF,TGTGCCAGCAGCTTGGTTCGGGGAGTCGGCACTGAAGCTTTCTTT
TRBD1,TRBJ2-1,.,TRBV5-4,CASSPGQGYNEQFF,TGTGCCAGCAGCCCGGGACAGGGGTACAATGAGCAGTTCTTC
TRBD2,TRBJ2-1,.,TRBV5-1,CASSSGLPRENNEQFF,TGCGCCAGCAGCTCGGGACTACCGCGCGAGAACAATGAGCAGTTCTTC
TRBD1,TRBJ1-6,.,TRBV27,CASSTPGGLNSPLHF,TGTGCCAGCAGTACCCCAGGGGGACTAAATTCACCCCTCCACTTT
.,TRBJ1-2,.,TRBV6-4,CASSQGLNYGYTF,TGTGCCAGCAGCCAGGGACTGAACTATGGCTACACCTTC
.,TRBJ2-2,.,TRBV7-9,CASSVVGGATGELFF,TGTGCCAGCAGCGTAGTAGGGGGGGCCACCGGGGAGCTGTTTTTT
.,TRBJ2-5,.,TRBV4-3,CASSQDSSPGAETQYF,TGCGCCAGCAGCCAAGATTCTAGCCCGGGGGCAGAGACCCAGTACTTC
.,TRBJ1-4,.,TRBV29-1,CSARGATNEKLFF,TGCAGCGCCCGAGGGGCAACTAATGAAAAACTGTTTTTT
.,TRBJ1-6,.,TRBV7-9,CATTFAGEQSPLHF,TGTGCCACCACCTTTGCAGGGGAGCAGTCACCCCTCCACTTT
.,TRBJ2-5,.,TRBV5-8,CASSLAFGQETQYF,TGTGCCAGCAGCTTGGCCTTCGGACAAGAGACCCAGTACTTC
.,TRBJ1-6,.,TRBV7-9,CASSPGPNSPLHF,TGTGCCAGCAGCCCGGGGCCTAATTCACCCCTCCACTTT
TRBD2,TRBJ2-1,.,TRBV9,CASSVGSGSDEQFF,TGTGCCAGCAGCGTAGGTAGCGGGAGTGATGAGCAGTTCTTC
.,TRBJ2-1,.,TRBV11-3,CASSSRDGQNEQFF,TGTGCCAGCAGCTCCCGGGACGGTCAAAATGAGCAGTTCTTC
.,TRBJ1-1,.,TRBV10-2,CASSDILRVLNTEAFF,TGCGCCAGCAGTGACATCTTGAGGGTGTTGAACACTGAAGCTTTCTTT
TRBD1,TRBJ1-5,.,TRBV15,CATSLTGSGQPQHF,TGTGCCACCAGCTTGACAGGGTCAGGTCAGCCCCAGCATTTT
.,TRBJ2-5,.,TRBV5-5,CASSPTLERGQETQYF,TGTGCCAGCAGCCCGACCTTAGAGAGGGGTCAAGAGACCCAGTACTTC
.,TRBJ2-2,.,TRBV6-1,CASSEGVDTGELFF,TGTGCCAGCAGTGAAGGGGTAGACACCGGGGAGCTGTTTTTT
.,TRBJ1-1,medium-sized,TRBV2,CAEGRTNTEAFF,TGTGCCGAGGGGCGGACCAACACTGAAGCTTTCTTT
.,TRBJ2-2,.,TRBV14,CASSQVVRRAYTGELFF,TGTGCCAGCAGCCAAGTCGTCCGGAGGGCCTACACCGGGGAGCTGTTTTTT
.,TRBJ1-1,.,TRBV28,CASSSSVNTEAFF,TGTGCCAGCAGTTCTTCAGTGAACACTGAAGCTTTCTTT
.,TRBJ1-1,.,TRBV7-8,CASSFAYGTEAFF,TGTGCCAGCAGCTTTGCTTACGGCACTGAAGCTTTCTTT
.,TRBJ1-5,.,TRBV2,CASRPGLVNQPQHF,TGTGCCAGCAGGCCGGGACTGGTCAATCAGCCCCAGCATTTT
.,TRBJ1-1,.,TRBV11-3,CASSLVSGPTAEAFF,TGTGCCAGCAGCTTAGTATCAGGCCCAACCGCTGAAGCTTTCTTT
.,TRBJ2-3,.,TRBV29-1,CSVEGLFSTDTQYF,TGCAGCGTTGAAGGCCTTTTTAGCACAGATACGCAGTATTTT
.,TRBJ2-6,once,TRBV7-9,CASSTDNPAGANVLTF,TGTGCCAGCAGCACCGACAATCCTGCTGGGGCCAACGTCCTGACTTTC
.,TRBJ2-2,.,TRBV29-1,CSVERGSANTGELFF,TGCAGCGTTGAAAGGGGCTCCGCGAACACCGGGGAGCTGTTTTTT
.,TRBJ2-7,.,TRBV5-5,CASSLAGNEQYF,TGTGCCAGCAGCTTGGCAGGGAACGAGCAGTACTTC
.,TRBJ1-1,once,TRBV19,CASSRADRNTEAFF,TGTGCCAGTAGTAGAGCGGACAGGAACACTGAAGCTTTCTTT
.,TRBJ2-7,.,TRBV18,CASSPPGRAYEQYF,TGTGCCAGCTCACCACCGGGACGGGCCTACGAGCAGTACTTC
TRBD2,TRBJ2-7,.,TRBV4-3,CASSQYGLAGGGYEQYF,TGCGCCAGCAGCCAATACGGACTAGCGGGAGGTGGGTACGAGCAGTACTTC
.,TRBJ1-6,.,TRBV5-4,CASSSGQLSSYNSPLHF,TGTGCCAGCAGTTCCGGACAACTCAGCTCCTATAATTCACCCCTCCACTTT
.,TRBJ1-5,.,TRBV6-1,CASSESEGSEPQHF,TGTGCCAGCAGTGAATCTGAAGGTAGCGAACCCCAGCATTTT
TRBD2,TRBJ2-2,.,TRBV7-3,CASSQGLAGANTGELFF,TGTGCCAGCAGCCAGGGACTAGCGGGAGCCAACACCGGGGAGCTGTTTTTT
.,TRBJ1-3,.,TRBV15,CATIDSGNTIYF,TGTGCCACAATAGACTCTGGAAACACCATATATTTT
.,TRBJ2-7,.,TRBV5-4,CASSLELGRNYEQYF,TGTGCCAGCAGCTTGGAGCTGGGACGTAACTACGAGCAGTACTTC
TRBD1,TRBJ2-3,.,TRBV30,CAWMETGGAADTQYF,TGTGCCTGGATGGAGACAGGGGGCGCGGCAGATACGCAGTATTTT
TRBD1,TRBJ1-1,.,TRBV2,CASSSGTGMNTEAFF,TGTGCCAGCAGTTCCGGGACAGGCATGAACACTGAAGCTTTCTTT